This T cell receptor beta chain stems from a study of radiotherapy plus CTLA-4 blockade in lung cancer. This clone was seen a few times. Its antigen is as yet unknown. The method was immunoSEQ multiplex PCR; TCRdb's version includes in-frame clones alone and lacks a portion of them. The repertoire includes around 20,000 clones, around 86% of them detected once, and 23% sits in the top ten. Ipilimumab CTLA-4 blockade and focal radiation were given to patients with chemo-refractory metastatic non-small-cell lung cancer. Germline values: CDR1 MNHNY, CDR2 SVGAGI (reference sequence). V was trimmed by 7 bases and J by 4 bases, leaving 10 bases between them. CDR3 length equals 12 residues. Study-level points and caveats: Blood-borne expansion of tumor-derived TCR clones followed radiotherapy plus ipilimumab. It was early blood T cell clone dynamics, with interferon-beta, that reportedly best predicted response.

The gene calls are TRBV6-6 and TRBJ1-2; D unresolved. The source is a human donor with non-small cell lung cancer whose response to radiotherapy plus ipilimumab could not be evaluated. Specimen: peripheral blood, collected from a patient treated with radiotherapy plus ipilimumab. CDR3 region: CASILEGYGYTF. CDR3 in DNA: TGTGCCAGCATACTGGAGGGCTATGGCTACACCTTC.